This TCR beta chain was obtained from a study of blood T cell repertoires in COVID-19. Study in general: Samples taken during acute and convalescent COVID-19 were collected in the United States, Italy and Spain.

With V trimmed by 8 bases and J by 8 bases, 13 bases remained unmatched. The germline V gene has CDR1 SNHLY and CDR2 FYNNEI. This CDR3 has 15 amino acids. Authors' processing steps: For nucleated cells, counts were estimated from reference gene primer amplification. Using immunoSEQ multiplex PCR, the repertoire was profiled, and TCRdb retains in-frame clones only, with some absent. V, J and clone size reflect that table, while D and trimming were determined from the DNA. Counted here are about 58,000 clones, approximately 90% occurring once; the ten biggest clones make up approximately 15%. Details on this clone: The sample holds other DNA sequences that translate to the same CDR3.

The receptor was isolated from an older woman with active COVID-19. V and J are TRBV2 and TRBJ2-1; 9 bases are shared with TRBD1. Sequencing input: peripheral blood. The CDR3: CASAKAGTGKDEQFF. The CDR3 nucleotides read TGTGCCAGCGCTAAGGCCGGGACAGGGAAGGATGAGCAGTTCTTC.